The clone carrying this TCR beta chain was counted ten times or more. Trimming removed 4 bases from V and 0 bases from J, with 8 bases in between. Germline loops: CDR1 SGHNT, CDR2 YYREEE (reference sequence). The CDR3 consists of 13 residues. The data derive from a study of T cells after yellow fever vaccination. TCRdb fed the 5' RACE reads into MiXCR, producing one record per CDR3 protein. The data show tens of thousands of distinct CDR3 sequences, around 6.9% seen once. Sequenced material: CD8+ T cells sorted from PBMCs, taken on the day of the first yellow fever vaccination. This sequence was found in a man younger than 35 who received the YFV17D yellow fever vaccine. The chain links TRBV5-4 to TRBJ2-7; perhaps TRBD2 as D (6 bases). CDR3 sequence reads: CASSTGDSYEQYV. As DNA, the CDR3 is TGTGCCAGCAGCACGGGAGACTCCTACGAGCAGTACGTC.